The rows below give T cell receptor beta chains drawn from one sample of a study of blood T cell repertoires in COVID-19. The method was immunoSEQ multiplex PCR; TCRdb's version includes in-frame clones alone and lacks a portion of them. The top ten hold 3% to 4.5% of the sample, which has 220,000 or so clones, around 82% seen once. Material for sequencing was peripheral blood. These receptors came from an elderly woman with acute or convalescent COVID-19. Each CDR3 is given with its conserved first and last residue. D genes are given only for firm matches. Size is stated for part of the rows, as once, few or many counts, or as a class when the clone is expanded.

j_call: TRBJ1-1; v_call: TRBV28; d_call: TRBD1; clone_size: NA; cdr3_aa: CASSLGTGGGTEAFF; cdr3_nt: TGTGCCAGCAGTTTAGGGACAGGGGGAGGGACTGAAGCTTTCTTT
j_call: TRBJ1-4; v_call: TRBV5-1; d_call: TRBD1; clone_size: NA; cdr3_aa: CASSIQGTATNEKLFF; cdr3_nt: TGCGCCAGCAGCATCCAGGGGACAGCAACTAATGAAAAACTGTTTTTT
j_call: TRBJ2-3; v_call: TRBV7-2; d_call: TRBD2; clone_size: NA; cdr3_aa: CASSSQGLRDTQYF; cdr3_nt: TGTGCCAGCAGCTCCCAGGGACTACGAGATACGCAGTATTTT
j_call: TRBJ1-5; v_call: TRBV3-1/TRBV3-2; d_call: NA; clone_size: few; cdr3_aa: CASSQMGGVSNQPQHF; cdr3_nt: TGTGCCAGCAGCCAGATGGGCGGGGTCAGCAATCAGCCCCAGCATTTT
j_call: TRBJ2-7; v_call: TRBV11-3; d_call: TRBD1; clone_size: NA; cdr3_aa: CASRPRDRGSEQYF; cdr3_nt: TGTGCCAGCAGGCCGCGCGACAGGGGGAGCGAGCAGTACTTC
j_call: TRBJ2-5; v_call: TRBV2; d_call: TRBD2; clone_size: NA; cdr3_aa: CASNWGGQETQYF; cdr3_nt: TGTGCCAGCAATTGGGGGGGACAAGAGACCCAGTACTTC
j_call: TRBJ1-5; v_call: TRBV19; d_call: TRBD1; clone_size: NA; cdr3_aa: CASSGQGDQPQHF; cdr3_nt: TGTGCCAGTAGCGGGCAGGGGGATCAGCCCCAGCATTTT
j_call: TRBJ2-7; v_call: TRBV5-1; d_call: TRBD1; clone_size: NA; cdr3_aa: CASSQGAATTTEQYF; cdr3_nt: TGCGCCAGCAGTCAGGGGGCGGCTACTACTACGGAGCAGTACTTC
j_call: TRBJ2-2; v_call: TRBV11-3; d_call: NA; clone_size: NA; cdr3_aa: CASSPAGELFF; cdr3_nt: TGTGCCAGCAGCCCAGCCGGGGAGCTGTTTTTT
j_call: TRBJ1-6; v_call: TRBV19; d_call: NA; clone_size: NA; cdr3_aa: CASSFGAGGLAAPLHF; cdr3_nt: TGTGCCAGTAGTTTCGGGGCGGGGGGTCTGGCGGCACCCCTCCACTTT
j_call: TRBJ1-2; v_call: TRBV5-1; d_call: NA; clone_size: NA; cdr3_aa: CASSLTGPRVGYTF; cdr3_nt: TGCGCCAGCAGCTTGACGGGCCCGAGGGTCGGCTACACCTTC
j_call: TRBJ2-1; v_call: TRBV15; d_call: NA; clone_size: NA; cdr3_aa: CATSSRPQRSEQFF; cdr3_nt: TGTGCCACCAGCTCCCGCCCCCAACGGAGTGAGCAGTTCTTC
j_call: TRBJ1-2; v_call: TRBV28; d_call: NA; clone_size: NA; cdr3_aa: CASSLQDYGYTF; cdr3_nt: TGTGCCAGCAGTTTACAGGATTATGGCTACACCTTC
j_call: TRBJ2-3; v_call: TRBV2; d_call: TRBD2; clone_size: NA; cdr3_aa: CASSLRGGGADTQYF; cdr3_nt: TGTGCCAGCAGCTTACGGGGGGGCGGGGCAGATACGCAGTATTTT
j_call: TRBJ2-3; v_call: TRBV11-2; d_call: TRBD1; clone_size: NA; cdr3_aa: CASRALGGTGAPTDTQYF; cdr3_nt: TGTGCCAGCAGGGCGTTGGGTGGGACAGGGGCCCCCACAGATACGCAGTATTTT
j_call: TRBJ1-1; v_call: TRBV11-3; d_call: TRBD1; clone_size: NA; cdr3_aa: CASRTGGRAEAFF; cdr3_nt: TGTGCCAGCAGGACAGGGGGTCGGGCTGAAGCTTTCTTT
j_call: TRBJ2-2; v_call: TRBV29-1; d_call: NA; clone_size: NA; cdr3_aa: CSVYRDLNTGELFF; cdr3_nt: TGCAGCGTTTACAGGGACCTGAACACCGGGGAGCTGTTTTTT
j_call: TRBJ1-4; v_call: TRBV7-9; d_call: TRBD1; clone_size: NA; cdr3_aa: CASSLGQGPEEKLFF; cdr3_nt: TGTGCCAGCAGCTTAGGACAGGGCCCCGAGGAAAAACTGTTTTTT
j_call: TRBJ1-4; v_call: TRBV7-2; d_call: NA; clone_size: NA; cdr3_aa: CASSSGQAATNEKLFF; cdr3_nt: TGTGCCAGCAGCTCCGGACAAGCTGCAACTAATGAAAAACTGTTTTTT
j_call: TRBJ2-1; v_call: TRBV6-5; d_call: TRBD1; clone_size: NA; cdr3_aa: CASSYRQGAGYNEQFF; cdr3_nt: TGTGCCAGCAGTTATAGGCAGGGGGCGGGATACAATGAGCAGTTCTTC
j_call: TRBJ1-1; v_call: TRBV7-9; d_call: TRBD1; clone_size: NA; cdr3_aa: CASSQPGTGGLTEAFF; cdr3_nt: TGTGCCAGCAGCCAACCCGGGACAGGGGGTCTTACTGAAGCTTTCTTT
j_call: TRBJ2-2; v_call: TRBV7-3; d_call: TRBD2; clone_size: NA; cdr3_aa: CASSRLAGGTNTGELFF; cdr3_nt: TGTGCCAGCAGTCGGCTAGCGGGGGGAACGAACACCGGGGAGCTGTTTTTT
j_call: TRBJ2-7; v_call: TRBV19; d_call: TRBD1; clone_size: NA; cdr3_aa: CASSKQTGGGYEQYF; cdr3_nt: TGTGCCAGTAGTAAACAGACAGGGGGCGGCTACGAGCAGTACTTC
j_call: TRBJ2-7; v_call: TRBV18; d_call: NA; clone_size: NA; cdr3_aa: CASSQRGSNYEQYF; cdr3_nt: TGTGCCAGCTCACAACGAGGGTCAAACTACGAGCAGTACTTC
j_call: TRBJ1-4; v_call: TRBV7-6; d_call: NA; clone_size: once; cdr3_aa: CASSSTGKLNEKLFF; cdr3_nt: TGTGCCAGCAGCTCTACAGGGAAACTTAATGAAAAACTGTTTTTT
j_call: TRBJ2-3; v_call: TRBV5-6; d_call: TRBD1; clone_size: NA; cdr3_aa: CASRMRGGPTDTQYF; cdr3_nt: TGTGCCAGCAGAATGAGAGGGGGCCCTACAGATACGCAGTATTTT
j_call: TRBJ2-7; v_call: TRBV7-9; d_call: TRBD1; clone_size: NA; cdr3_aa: CASSLGQSSYEQYF; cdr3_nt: TGTGCCAGCAGCCTGGGACAGAGTTCCTACGAGCAGTACTTC
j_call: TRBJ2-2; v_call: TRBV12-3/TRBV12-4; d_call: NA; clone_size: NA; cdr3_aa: CASSKNTGELFF; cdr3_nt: TGTGCCAGCAGCAAGAACACCGGGGAGCTGTTTTTT
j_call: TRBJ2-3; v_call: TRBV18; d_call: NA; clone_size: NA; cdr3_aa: CASSPGVGVTDTQYF; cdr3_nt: TGTGCCAGCTCACCAGGGGTCGGGGTCACAGATACGCAGTATTTT
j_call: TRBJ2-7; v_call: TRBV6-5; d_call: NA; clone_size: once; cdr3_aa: CASSYSGQWGSYEQYF; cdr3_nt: TGTGCCAGCAGTTATTCAGGACAGTGGGGCTCCTACGAGCAGTACTTC
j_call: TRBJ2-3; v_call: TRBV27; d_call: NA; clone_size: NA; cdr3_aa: CASSLEGSEDTQYF; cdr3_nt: TGTGCCAGCAGTTTGGAGGGGTCCGAAGATACGCAGTATTTT
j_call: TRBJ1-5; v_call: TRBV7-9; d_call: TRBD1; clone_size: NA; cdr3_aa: CASSFGGTGGSNQPQHF; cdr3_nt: TGTGCCAGCAGCTTCGGGGGGACAGGGGGTAGCAATCAGCCCCAGCATTTT
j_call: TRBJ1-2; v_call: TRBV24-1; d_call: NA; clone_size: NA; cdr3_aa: CATSDGNRAYGYTF; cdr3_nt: TGTGCCACCAGTGACGGAAACAGGGCCTATGGCTACACCTTC
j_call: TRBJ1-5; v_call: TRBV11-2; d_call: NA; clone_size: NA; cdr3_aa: CASSLDGRGNQPQHF; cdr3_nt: TGTGCCAGCAGCTTAGATGGGAGGGGAAATCAGCCCCAGCATTTT
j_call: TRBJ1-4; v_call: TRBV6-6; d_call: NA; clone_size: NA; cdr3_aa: CASSPTASNEKLFF; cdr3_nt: TGTGCCAGCAGTCCGACAGCCTCTAATGAAAAACTGTTTTTT
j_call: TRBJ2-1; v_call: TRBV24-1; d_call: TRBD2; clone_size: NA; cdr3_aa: CATSDSWADSGDSYNEQFF; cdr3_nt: TGTGCCACCAGTGATTCTTGGGCAGATAGCGGGGACTCCTACAATGAGCAGTTCTTC
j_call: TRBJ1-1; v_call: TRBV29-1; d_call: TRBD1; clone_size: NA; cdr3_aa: CSVPGTGTYATEAFF; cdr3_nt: TGCAGCGTCCCCGGGACAGGGACGTATGCCACTGAAGCTTTCTTT
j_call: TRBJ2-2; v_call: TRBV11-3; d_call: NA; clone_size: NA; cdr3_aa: CASSLVAAGELFF; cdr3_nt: TGTGCCAGCAGCTTAGTAGCCGCCGGGGAGCTGTTTTTT
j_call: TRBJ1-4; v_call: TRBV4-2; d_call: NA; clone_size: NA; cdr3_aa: CASSRGQSNEKLFF; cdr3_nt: TGTGCCAGCAGCCGAGGACAGTCAAATGAAAAACTGTTTTTT
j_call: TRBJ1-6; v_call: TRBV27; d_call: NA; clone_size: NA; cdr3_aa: CASSFGQIYNSPLHF; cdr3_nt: TGTGCCAGCAGTTTTGGACAGATCTATAATTCACCCCTCCACTTT
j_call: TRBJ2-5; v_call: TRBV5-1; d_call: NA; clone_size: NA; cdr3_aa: CASSLDGREGRETQYF; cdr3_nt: TGCGCCAGCAGCTTGGATGGCAGGGAAGGGCGAGAGACCCAGTACTTC
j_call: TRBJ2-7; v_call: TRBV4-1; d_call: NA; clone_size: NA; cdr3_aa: CASSQDPGQPLRF; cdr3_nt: TGCGCCAGCAGCCAAGACCCCGGACAGCCGCTACGCTTC
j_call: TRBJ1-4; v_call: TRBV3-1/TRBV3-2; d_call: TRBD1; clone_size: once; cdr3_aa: CASSQTAGGATEKLFF; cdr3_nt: TGTGCCAGCAGCCAAACGGCAGGGGGCGCTACTGAAAAACTGTTTTTT
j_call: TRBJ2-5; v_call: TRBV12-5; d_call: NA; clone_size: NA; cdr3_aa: CASGLRPQASGKETQYF; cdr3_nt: TGTGCTAGTGGGCTCAGGCCCCAGGCCAGCGGAAAAGAGACCCAGTACTTC
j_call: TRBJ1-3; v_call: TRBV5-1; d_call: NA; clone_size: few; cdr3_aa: CASSLAGQSGNTIYF; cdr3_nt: TGCGCCAGCAGCTTAGCAGGGCAATCTGGAAACACCATATATTTT
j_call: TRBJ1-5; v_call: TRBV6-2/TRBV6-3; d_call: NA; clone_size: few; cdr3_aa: CASSWGGSGNQPQHF; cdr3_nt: TGTGCCAGCAGTTGGGGGGGTTCGGGCAATCAGCCCCAGCATTTT
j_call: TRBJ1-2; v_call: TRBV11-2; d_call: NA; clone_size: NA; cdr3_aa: CASSLDLAGAEYGYTF; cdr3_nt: TGTGCCAGCAGCTTAGATCTGGCAGGGGCTGAGTATGGCTACACCTTC
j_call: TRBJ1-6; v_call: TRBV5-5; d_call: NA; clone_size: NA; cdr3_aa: CASSLQSSYNSPLHF; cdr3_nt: TGTGCCAGCAGCTTACAGAGCTCCTATAATTCACCCCTCCACTTT
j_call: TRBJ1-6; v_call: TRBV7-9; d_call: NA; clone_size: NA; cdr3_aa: CASSTYTDSPLHF; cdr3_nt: TGTGCCAGCTCCACTTATACGGATTCACCCCTCCACTTT